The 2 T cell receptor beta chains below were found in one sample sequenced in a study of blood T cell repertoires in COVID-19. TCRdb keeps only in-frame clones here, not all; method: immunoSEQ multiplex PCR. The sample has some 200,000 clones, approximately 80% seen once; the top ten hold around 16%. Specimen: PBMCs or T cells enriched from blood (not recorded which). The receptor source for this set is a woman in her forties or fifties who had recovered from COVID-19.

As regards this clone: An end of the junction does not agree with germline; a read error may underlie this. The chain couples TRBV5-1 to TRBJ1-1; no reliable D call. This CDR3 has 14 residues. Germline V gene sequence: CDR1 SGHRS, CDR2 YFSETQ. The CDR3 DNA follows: TGCGCCAGCAGCTTGCGAGGTGAGAACGCTGAAGCTTTCTTT. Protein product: CASSLRGENAEAFF.

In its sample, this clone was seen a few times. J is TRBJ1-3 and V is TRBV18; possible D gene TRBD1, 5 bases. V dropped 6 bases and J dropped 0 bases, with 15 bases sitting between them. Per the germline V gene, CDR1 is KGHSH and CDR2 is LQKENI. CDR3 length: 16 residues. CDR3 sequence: CASSYYGTASGNTIYF. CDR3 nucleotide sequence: TGTGCCAGCTCGTACTATGGGACTGCCTCTGGAAACACCATATATTTT.